One and the same sample provided the 7 T cell receptor beta chains below, sequenced in a study of sequential checkpoint blockade in melanoma. Assay: immunoSEQ multiplex PCR; the TCRdb copy retains only in-frame clones and omits some. The sample carries tens of thousands of clones, almost 85% recorded once. Treatment given: randomized to nivolumab then ipilimumab (arm A) or the reverse (arm B). This specimen consisted of CD8+ T cells sorted from blood (inferred from file names), obtained from a patient given nivolumab and ipilimumab in sequence. The receptor source for this set is a human donor with melanoma.

The chain links TRBV4-1 to TRBJ1-4; D ambiguous. Germline assignment: CDR1 MGHRA and CDR2 YSYEKL. The V end lost 0 bases, the J end lost 4 bases, and 15 bases lay between the germline ends. The CDR3 extends over 17 amino acids. DNA for the CDR3: TGCGCCAGCAGCCAAGATTCCCCCGGGATCCTTAATGAAAAACTGTTTTTT. Translating it yields CASSQDSPGILNEKLFF.

In this sample, this clone is medium-sized. The V call is TRBV15, the J call TRBJ2-7, with 8 bases that match TRBD1. Germline-derived CDR1 and CDR2 are LNHNV and YYDKDF (reference sequence). J lost 0 bases, V lost 4 bases, and 5 bases had no gene match. The CDR3 sequence is 15 residues long. CDR3 bases: TGTGCCACCAGCAACAGGGGGGCGAGCTCCTACGAGCAGTACTTC. Translation: CATSNRGASSYEQYF.

This clone appeared a few times. J is TRBJ1-6 and V is TRBV19; perhaps TRBD1 as D (6 bases). There are 12 residues in the CDR3. In germline, CDR1 is LNHDA, CDR2 SQIVND (reference sequence). Trimming left V 6 bases short and J 7 bases short, with 7 bases between. For the CDR3, the DNA is TGTGCCAGTAGACAGGGAAATTCACCCCTCCACTTT. This codes for CASRQGNSPLHF.

This clone showed up just once. This chain uses TRBV5-8 with TRBJ2-3; TRBD1 agrees at 9 bases. This CDR3 has 15 residues. V lost 4 bases to trimming and J lost 2 bases; unmatched junction nucleotides: 5. Germline CDR1 SGHTS, CDR2 YDEGEE. The CDR3 loop reads CASSPGTGNTDTQYF. CDR3 nucleotides: TGTGCCAGCAGCCCCGGGACAGGGAACACAGATACGCAGTATTTT.

V and J are TRBV4-2 and TRBJ2-5, with 9 positions matching TRBD1. The end of the DNA fits TRBJ2-7 better, so the J call may be wrong. CDR3 length: 16 residues. CDR1 and CDR2 from the germline V gene are LGHNA and YNFKEQ. DNA of the CDR3: TGTGCCAGCAGCCAAGATCTGGGACAGGGTTCCTACGAGCAGTACTTC. It is translated as CASSQDLGQGSYEQYF.

CDR3 amino acids: CASSYYQTTDRGRNGELFF. CDR3 sequence (DNA): TGCGCCAGCAGCTACTATCAAACTACGGACAGGGGGCGGAACGGGGAGCTGTTTTTT. J is TRBJ2-2 and V is TRBV5-1, with 11 nucleotides matching TRBD1. CDR1 is SGHRS, CDR2 YFSETQ, per germline. This CDR3 has 19 residues. The trim removed 3 bases at V and 7 bases at J, leaving 17 bases unmatched.

The chain joins TRBV7-9 to TRBJ2-1, with 11 bases fitting TRBD2. Trimming removed 4 bases from V and 6 bases from J; junction bases left unmatched: 11. Germline-derived CDR1 and CDR2 are SEHNR and FQNEAQ (reference sequence). The CDR3 loop spans 17 amino acids. The CDR3 loop is CASSSSTSGIGGNEQFF. DNA for the CDR3: TGTGCCAGCAGCTCATCGACTAGCGGGATTGGCGGCAATGAGCAGTTCTTC.